The rows below give T cell receptor beta chains drawn from one sample of a study of blood T cell repertoires in COVID-19. Clones were read by immunoSEQ multiplex PCR, and TCRdb kept only the in-frame ones, dropping some. This sample has about 210,000 clones, with 85% to 90% found just once. Material for sequencing was peripheral blood. Source of these receptors: a woman between 65 and 79 years old with acute or convalescent COVID-19. The CDR3 runs from the conserved cysteine through the conserved F or W.

V gene,CDR3 protein
TRBV14,CASSQVGGARGTEAFF
TRBV5-4,CASSFPGQGYYEQYF
TRBV5-5,CAMGALAGSEQYF
TRBV4-2,CASSQRSGSSYNEQFF
TRBV28,CASNDGLADKWQYF
TRBV6-1,CASSEAGRVSQPQHF
TRBV19,CATHSGRGDTDTQYF
TRBV5-1,CASSASEDYELHF
TRBV18,CASSPRPGGGDTQYF
TRBV19,CASSILGSDTQETQYF
TRBV2,CASSGDRSTGELFF
TRBV11-1,CASSFTSGSYEQYF
TRBV4-2,CASSQGDSSGNTIYF
TRBV9,CASSVEAGAYNEQFF
TRBV6-5,CASLRVGEAFF
TRBV11-2,CASSLGGTLPGYEQYF
TRBV29-1,CSVESTSGNTIYF
TRBV11-2,CASSLDVGQGSGYTF
TRBV28,CASSGVAGGKYEQYF
TRBV2,CASSEMGQGYNEQFF
TRBV14,CASSQDGGGFYGYTF
TRBV7-2,CASSLSGNEQFF
TRBV3-1/TRBV3-2,CASSGGLQETQYF
TRBV7-8,CASSRDSRTGNTIYF
TRBV3-1/TRBV3-2,CASSPGSGFEQFF
TRBV6-5,CASRQYRGNTEAFF
TRBV2,CASTLTGGQEAFF
TRBV3-1/TRBV3-2,CASSLGGGGAFF
TRBV6-4,CASSPSGQANTEAFF
TRBV5-4,CASRAGLAGGQADTQYF
TRBV12-3/TRBV12-4,CATLGRANEKLFF
TRBV5-4,CASSLATGRANEQFF
TRBV7-2,CASSWPTSGEQFF
TRBV7-2,CASSSKTGTRGLYEQFF
TRBV10-2,CASSPFAGRTDTQYF
TRBV5-1,CASSSWGGERQGTWDEQYF
TRBV5-1,CASSPTGENQPQHF
TRBV25-1,CASSDSAYNSPLHF
TRBV6-2/TRBV6-3,CASSSTGTKNIQYF
TRBV6-4,CASSELRGDTQYF
TRBV7-2,CASSLGHRNYGYTF
TRBV10-3,CAIRGEVRGEQYF
TRBV6-5,CASGQGSNSPLHF
TRBV2,CASSEFGGETQYF
TRBV3-1/TRBV3-2,CASSQGVTGGVGAFF
TRBV6-5,CASSSHYEQYF
TRBV12-2,CASRFPTGIGPQHF